These T cell receptor beta chains were read from a single sample in a study of blood T cells in healthy people across ages. A single record per CDR3 protein comes from TCRdb applying MiXCR to the 5' RACE reads. The repertoire holds roughly 730,000 distinct CDR3 sequences, with more than 55% as singletons. The sequenced material came from blood. The receptors derive from a man aged 35-49 years in good health. CDR3s include the opening cysteine and the closing phenylalanine or tryptophan. Expanded clones get a size class; other rows say once, few or many, or leave the size out.

clone_size,j_call,v_call,cdr3_aa
few,TRBJ2-7,TRBV6-1,CASRGLSYEQYF
-,TRBJ2-5,TRBV7-8,CASQGRRIHEQYF
-,TRBJ2-3,TRBV4-3,CASSPKWGQGFPRDTDTQYF
-,TRBJ2-4,TRBV2,CASRGAVQDQAKNIQYF
-,TRBJ2-1,TRBV2,CASTSEGLADEQFF
-,TRBJ2-3,TRBV29-1,CSPVLRTRLAGDTQYF
-,TRBJ2-7,TRBV28,CASSPTGTGRLGRPYEQYF
-,TRBJ2-3,TRBV10-2,CASSHLDRGRTDTQYF
few,TRBJ2-2,TRBV4-1,CASSQDSPTTGELFF
-,TRBJ2-1,TRBV7-9,CASSLALYEQFF
many,TRBJ1-6,TRBV15,CATSRGVNSPLHF
-,-,TRBV29-1,CSLVDRGSYEQYF
few,TRBJ2-4,TRBV20-1,CSAEWGEGNIQYF
-,TRBJ1-1,TRBV6-6,CASSYGLRRAGTEAFF
-,TRBJ2-1,TRBV20-1,CSAGTSGGTDEQFF
-,-,TRBV27,CASSIRRDLNYEQYF
-,TRBJ2-6,TRBV3-1,CASSHRTASSGANVLTF
once,TRBJ1-1,TRBV27,CASRPGGMNTEAFF
many,TRBJ1-6,TRBV6-5,CASSYIGRSPLHF
-,TRBJ2-1,TRBV7-3,CASSRPSRNEQFF
-,TRBJ1-6,TRBV28,CASRSRNSPLHF
-,-,TRBV28,CASSLYASGNGETQYF
-,TRBJ2-3,TRBV14,CASRAKGLYTDTQYF
-,TRBJ2-1,TRBV7-8,CASSLVVRISYNEQFF
-,TRBJ2-5,TRBV20-1,CSARPGVLETQYF
-,TRBJ2-7,TRBV6-2/TRBV6-3,CASSDPAGRYEQYF
-,TRBJ2-5,TRBV20-1,CSVPAADRLEYF
-,TRBJ2-3,TRBV6-2/TRBV6-3,CASSYGWSLGTDTQYF
-,TRBJ2-3,TRBV24-1,CATSDFGMDGSTDTQYF
-,TRBJ2-7,TRBV10-3,CASKGTAESVEQYF
once,-,TRBV6-1,CASSEATPPEQYF
-,TRBJ2-1,TRBV20-1,CSARDRAGGPNEQFF
-,TRBJ2-3,TRBV6-6,CASISDLGGNTQYF
-,TRBJ2-1,TRBV21-1,CASSKAQGENEQFF
-,TRBJ1-2,TRBV29-1,CSVSRGGAHGYTF